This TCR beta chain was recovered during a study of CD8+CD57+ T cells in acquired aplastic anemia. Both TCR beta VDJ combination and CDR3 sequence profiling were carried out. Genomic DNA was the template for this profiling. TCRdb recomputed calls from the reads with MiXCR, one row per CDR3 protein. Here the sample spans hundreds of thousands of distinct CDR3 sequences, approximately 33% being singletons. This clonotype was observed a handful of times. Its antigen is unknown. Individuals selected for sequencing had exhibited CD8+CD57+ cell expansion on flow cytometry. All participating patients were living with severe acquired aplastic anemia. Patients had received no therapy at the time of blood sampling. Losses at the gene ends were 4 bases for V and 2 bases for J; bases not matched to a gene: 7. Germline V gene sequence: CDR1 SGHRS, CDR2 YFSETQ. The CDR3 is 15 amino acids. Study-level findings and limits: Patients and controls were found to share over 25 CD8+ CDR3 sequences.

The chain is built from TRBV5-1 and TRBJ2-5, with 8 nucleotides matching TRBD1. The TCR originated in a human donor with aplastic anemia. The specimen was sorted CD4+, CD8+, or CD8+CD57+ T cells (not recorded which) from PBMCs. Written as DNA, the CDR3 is TGCGCCAGCAGCACCGGACAGGGACCACAAGAGACCCAGTACTTC. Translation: CASSTGQGPQETQYF.